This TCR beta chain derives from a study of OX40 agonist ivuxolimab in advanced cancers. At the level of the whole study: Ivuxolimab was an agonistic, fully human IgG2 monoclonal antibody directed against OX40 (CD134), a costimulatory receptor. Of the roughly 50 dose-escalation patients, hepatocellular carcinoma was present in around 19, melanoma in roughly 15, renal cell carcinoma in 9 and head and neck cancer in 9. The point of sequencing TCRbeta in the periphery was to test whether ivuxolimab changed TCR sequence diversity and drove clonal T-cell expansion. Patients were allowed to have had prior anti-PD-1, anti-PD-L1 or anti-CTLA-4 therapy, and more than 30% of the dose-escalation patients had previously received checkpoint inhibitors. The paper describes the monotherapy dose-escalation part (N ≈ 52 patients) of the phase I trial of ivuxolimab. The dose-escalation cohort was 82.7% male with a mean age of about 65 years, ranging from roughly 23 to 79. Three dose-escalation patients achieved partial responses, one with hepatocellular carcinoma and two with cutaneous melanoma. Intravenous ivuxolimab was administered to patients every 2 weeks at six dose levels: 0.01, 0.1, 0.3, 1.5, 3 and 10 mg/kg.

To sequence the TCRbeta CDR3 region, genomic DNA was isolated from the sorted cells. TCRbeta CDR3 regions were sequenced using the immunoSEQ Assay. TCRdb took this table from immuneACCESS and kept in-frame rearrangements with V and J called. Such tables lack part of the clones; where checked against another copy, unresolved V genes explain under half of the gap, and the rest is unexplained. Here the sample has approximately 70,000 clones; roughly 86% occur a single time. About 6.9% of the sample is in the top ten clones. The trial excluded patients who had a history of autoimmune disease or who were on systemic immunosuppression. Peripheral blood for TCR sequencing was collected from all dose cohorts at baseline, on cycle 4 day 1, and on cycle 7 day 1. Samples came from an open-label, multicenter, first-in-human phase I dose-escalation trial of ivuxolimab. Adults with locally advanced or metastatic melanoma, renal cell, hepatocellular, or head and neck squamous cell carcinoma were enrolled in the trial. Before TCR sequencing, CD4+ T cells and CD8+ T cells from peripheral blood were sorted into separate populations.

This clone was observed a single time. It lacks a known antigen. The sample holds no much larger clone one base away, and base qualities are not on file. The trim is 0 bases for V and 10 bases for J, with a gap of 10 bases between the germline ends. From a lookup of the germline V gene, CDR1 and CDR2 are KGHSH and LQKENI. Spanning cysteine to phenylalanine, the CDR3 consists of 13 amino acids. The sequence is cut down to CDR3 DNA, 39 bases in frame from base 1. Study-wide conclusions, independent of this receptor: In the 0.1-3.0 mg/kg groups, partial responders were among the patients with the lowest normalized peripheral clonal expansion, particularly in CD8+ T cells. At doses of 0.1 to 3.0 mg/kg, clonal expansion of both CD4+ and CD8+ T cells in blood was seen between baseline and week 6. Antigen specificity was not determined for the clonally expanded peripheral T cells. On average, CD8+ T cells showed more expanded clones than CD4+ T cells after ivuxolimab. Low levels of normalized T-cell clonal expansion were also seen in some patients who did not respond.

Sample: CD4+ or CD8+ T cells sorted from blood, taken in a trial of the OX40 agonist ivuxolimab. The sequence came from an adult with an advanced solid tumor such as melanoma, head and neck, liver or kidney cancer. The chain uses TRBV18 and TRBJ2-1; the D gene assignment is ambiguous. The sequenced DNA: TGTGCCAGCTCACCACCCATCGACGAAGAGCAGTTCTTC. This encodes CASSPPIDEEQFF.